This entry is about one TCR beta chain. What it binds is unknown. This record comes from a study of cytomegalovirus exposure and HLA in healthy donors. Study background: Under 90% of roughly 430 genotyped donors fell in the Caucasian-associated ancestry cluster. Study results and caveats: When analyzed later, the rates of TCR association showed variation by HLA locus, with DRB1 the most and HLA-C the fewest. Excluded: some indistinguishable V segments such as TRBV6-2 and TRBV6-3. According to a later analysis, most TCR beta chains associated with CMV appeared HLA-restricted.

CDR1 and CDR2 (germline): MNHEY, SMNVEV (reference sequence). After removal of 4 bases from V and 5 bases from J, the junction contained 4 bases not matched to a gene. CDR3 size: 13 residues. Vbeta (60) and Jbeta (13) primers were used in the PCR. Method: immunoSEQ multiplex PCR; TCRdb's copy keeps in-frame clones and lacks some. The sample consists of around 100,000 clones, approximately 79% of them appearing once. Sequenced material: PBMCs. The chain couples TRBV27 to TRBJ2-5; 7 bases line up with TRBD1. The TCR sequence derives from a woman between 40 and 50 years old in good health and CMV-seronegative. The CDR3, as DNA: TGTGCCAGCAGTTACAGGGGTAGGGAGACCCAGTACTTC. It is translated as CASSYRGRETQYF.